Reported below is one T cell receptor (beta chain). This entry comes from a study of technical replicates of blood from a handful of donors. Only in-frame clones appear in the TCRdb table, and some are missing; sequencing was by immunoSEQ multiplex PCR. The sample contains 50,000 or so clones, approximately 90% of which appear only once. V shed 6 bases, J shed 2 bases, and the junction held 5 bases outside the gene matches. Germline loops: CDR1 MNHNS, CDR2 SASEGT. CDR3 size: 15 residues. Sample: PBMCs. The sequence came from a human donor in good health. Some clones in this sample may be carry-over from other donors' samples. The genes are TRBV6-1 and TRBJ2-7, with 12 positions matching TRBD1. This CDR3 reads CASSWGQGAAYEQYF. The CDR3 DNA sequence: TGTGCCAGCAGCTGGGGACAGGGGGCCGCCTACGAGCAGTACTTC.